This passage covers 21 T cell receptor beta chains from one sample sequenced in a study of cytomegalovirus exposure and HLA in healthy donors (dated by TCRdb to the late 2010s). The receptor library was made with the immunoSEQ multiplex PCR assay. In TCRdb, the immuneACCESS table is reduced to in-frame sequences with V and J assigned. These tables do not hold every clone; where another copy was compared, an unresolved V gene accounts for under half, and the others remain unexplained. This sample is represented by approximately 65,000 clones; approximately 96% of them were singletons. About 4.6% of the sample goes to the ten largest clones. Sequenced: PBMCs. All receptors come from a woman under 30 in good health and CMV-seropositive.

The chain is built from TRBV6-1 and TRBJ2-2, with D maybe TRBD2 (6 bases). V gave up 4 bases and J gave up 4 bases, with 13 bases separating them. There are 15 residues in the CDR3. Germline V gives CDR1 MNHNS, CDR2 SASEGT. CDR3 sequence: CASSVGLGATGELFF. The CDR3 nucleotides are TGTGCCAGCAGTGTGGGACTTGGGGCCACCGGGGAGCTGTTTTTT.

The chain joins TRBV7-9 to TRBJ2-7; a weak D match, TRBD2 (5 bases). Looked up from germline, CDR1 is SEHNR and CDR2 is FQNEAQ (reference sequence). V lost 7 bases and J 7 bases, leaving 11 bases between the germline ends. This CDR3 is built from 11 residues. The CDR3 loop reads CASTNTGEQYF. The DNA of the CDR3 is TGTGCCAGCACCAACACGGGGGAGCAGTACTTC.

The chain carries TRBV18 and TRBJ1-2; D perhaps matches TRBD1 (5 bases). V was clipped by 3 bases and J by 4 bases, with 12 bases between them. CDR1 is KGHSH, CDR2 LQKENI, per germline. The length of the CDR3 is 14 residues. As DNA, the CDR3 is TGTGCCAGCTCACCCTCGACAGAGCCCTATGGCTACACCTTC. Its protein product is CASSPSTEPYGYTF.

The rearrangement joins TRBV7-9 to TRBJ2-1, with no clear D. Trimming removed 2 bases at V and 5 bases at J, with 16 bases between. The CDR3 is 16 amino acids. Per the germline V gene, CDR1 is SEHNR and CDR2 is FQNEAQ (reference sequence). The CDR3 loop is CASSLLAANPHNEQFF. CDR3 DNA sequence: TGTGCCAGCAGCTTACTGGCAGCGAACCCACACAATGAGCAGTTCTTC.

The chain has TRBV28 and TRBJ2-2; 7 nucleotides line up with TRBD1. The CDR3 loop spans 13 amino acids. Germline V gene lookup returns CDR1 MDHEN and CDR2 SYDVKM. Germline trimming cut 5 bases from V and 6 bases from J; bases unmatched to any gene: 3. In DNA, the CDR3 is TGTGCCAGCAGTGACAGGGCCCCCGGGGAGCTGTTTTTT. Protein product: CASSDRAPGELFF. The variable domain in full, completed from reference TRBV28 and TRBJ2-2, reads DVKVTQSSRYLVKRTGEKVFLECVQDMDHENMFWYRQDPGLGLRLIYFSYDVKMKEKGDIPEGYSVSREKKERFSLILESASTNQTSMYLCASSDRAPGELFFGEGSRLTVL.

CDR3 bases: TGTGCCAGCTCAACCACCGGTACGCAGTATTTT. Translation gives CASSTTGTQYF. The chain couples TRBV28 to TRBJ2-3, with D unclear. The CDR3 covers 11 residues. Per germline, CDR1 MDHEN and CDR2 SYDVKM. V was trimmed by 8 bases and J by 8 bases, leaving 11 bases between them.

This clone appeared once. The V gene is TRBV28, the J gene TRBJ1-5; D is perhaps TRBD1 (6 bases). CDR1 is MDHEN, CDR2 SYDVKM, per germline. This CDR3 has 14 residues. V lost 5 bases, J lost 3 bases, and 11 bases lay in between. The DNA for the CDR3 is TGTGCCAGCAGTACGGGGGGGCCCAATCAGCCCCAGCATTTT. Its translation is CASSTGGPNQPQHF. Together with reference TRBV28 and TRBJ1-5, the CDR3 gives the full variable domain: DVKVTQSSRYLVKRTGEKVFLECVQDMDHENMFWYRQDPGLGLRLIYFSYDVKMKEKGDIPEGYSVSREKKERFSLILESASTNQTSMYLCASSTGGPNQPQHFGDGTRLSIL.

This chain uses TRBV6-5 with TRBJ2-5; no firm D call. Trimming cost V 1 base and J 5 bases, with 8 bases left between them. Germline CDR1 MNHEY, CDR2 SVGAGI. The CDR3 loop spans 13 amino acids. CDR3: CASSYLGVETQYF. CDR3 nucleotide sequence: TGTGCCAGCAGTTACTTGGGCGTCGAGACCCAGTACTTC.

V is TRBV27 and J is TRBJ2-7; 8 bases match TRBD1. J gave up 2 bases and V 5 bases, and 5 bases lay outside the gene matches. The CDR3 consists of 14 residues. Germline V gene data show CDR1 as MNHEY and CDR2 as SMNVEV (reference sequence). The CDR3 loop reads CASSPRQGTYEQYF. CDR3 DNA: TGTGCCAGCAGTCCCCGACAGGGGACCTACGAGCAGTACTTC.

CDR3 sequence (DNA): TGTGCCAGCAGCCAACCGGGACAGGGGGCCGTAACAGATACGCAGTATTTT. Its translation: CASSQPGQGAVTDTQYF. This chain joins TRBV7-9 and TRBJ2-3; 12 bases agree with TRBD1. This CDR3 is built from 17 residues. Losses at the gene ends were 5 bases for V and 3 bases for J; bases not matched to a gene: 9. Germline CDR1 and CDR2: SEHNR and FQNEAQ (reference sequence). Full variable domain (outside the CDR3, taken from reference TRBV7-9 and TRBJ2-3): DTGVSQNPRHKITKRGQNVTFRCDPISEHNRLYWYRQTLGQGPEFLTYFQNEAQLEKSRLLSDRFSAERPKGSFSTLEIQRTEQGDSAMYLCASSQPGQGAVTDTQYFGPGTRLTVL.

The V call is TRBV5-1, the J call TRBJ1-1; TRBD1 aligns across 11 bases. The CDR3 is made up of 16 amino acids. V was pared by 2 bases and J by 2 bases, with 5 bases of the junction left unmatched. The V gene's germline CDR1 is SGHRS and CDR2 YFSETQ. Here the CDR3 DNA reads TGCGCCAGCAGCTTCGGACAGGGGGCAAAAAACACTGAAGCTTTCTTT. It is translated as CASSFGQGAKNTEAFF.

The DNA for the CDR3 is TGTGCCAGCAGCGTAGTAGGGAGACCTTCGAACACCGGGGAGCTGTTTTTT. Translating gives CASSVVGRPSNTGELFF. The V call is TRBV9, the J call TRBJ2-2; possible D gene TRBD2, 5 bases. Germline assignment: CDR1 SGDLS and CDR2 YYNGEE. Trimming removed 0 bases from V and 0 bases from J, with 12 bases in between. The CDR3 sequence is 17 residues long.

V and J are TRBV6-4 and TRBJ2-1; 9 bases fit TRBD2. CDR1 and CDR2 from the germline V gene are MRHNA and SNTAGT. The trim removed 0 bases at V and 6 bases at J, leaving 3 bases unmatched. The CDR3 runs 15 residues. This CDR3 reads CASSDSGLASNEQFF. The CDR3 DNA sequence: TGTGCCAGCAGTGACTCGGGACTAGCTAGCAATGAGCAGTTCTTC.

The rearrangement uses TRBV2 and TRBJ2-3, with D possibly matching TRBD1 (6 bases). CDR3 length: 15 residues. Germline V CDR1 and CDR2: SNHLY, FYNNEI. Trimming removed 6 bases at V and 3 bases at J, with 16 bases between. The CDR3, as DNA: TGTGCCAGCAGAAAACAGGGTCACGCAACAGATACGCAGTATTTT. Its translation is CASRKQGHATDTQYF.

The chain employs TRBV30 and TRBJ1-1; D is uncertain. Germline V CDR1 and CDR2: GTSNPN, SVGIG (reference sequence). V was trimmed by 2 bases and J by 0 bases, leaving 7 bases between them. This CDR3 is built from 13 residues. CDR3 amino acids: CAWSTAMNTEAFF. CDR3 in DNA: TGTGCCTGGAGTACAGCCATGAACACTGAAGCTTTCTTT.

The chain uses TRBV9 and TRBJ1-5; D is ambiguous. The CDR3 length is 17 residues. CDR1 SGDLS and CDR2 YYNGEE come from the germline V gene. V lost 0 bases and J lost 3, with 16 bases in between. CDR3 sequence reads: CASSVAPPWGVNQPQHF. Here the CDR3 DNA reads TGTGCCAGCAGCGTAGCCCCCCCCTGGGGAGTCAATCAGCCCCAGCATTTT.

V is TRBV7-2 and J is TRBJ2-2; 10 bases fit TRBD1. CDR1 and CDR2 (germline): SGHTA, FQGNSA. Trimming took 5 bases from V and 0 from J; bases not matched to a gene: 3. The CDR3 covers 16 residues. The CDR3 DNA reads TGTGCCAGCAGCCCGGGGACAGGGGCGAACACCGGGGAGCTGTTTTTT. This encodes CASSPGTGANTGELFF.

The V gene is TRBV5-4, the J gene TRBJ1-2, with 10 bases matching TRBD1. There are 15 residues in the CDR3. V lost 4 bases and J lost 3; bases outside the gene matches: 6. The germline gives CDR1 SGHNT, CDR2 YYREEE (reference sequence). The CDR3 DNA sequence: TGTGCCAGCAGCAATCCCGACAGGGGGCACTATGGCTACACCTTC. This translates into CASSNPDRGHYGYTF.

J is TRBJ2-1 and V is TRBV6-6; 9 nucleotides agree with TRBD2. Germline assignment: CDR1 MNHNY and CDR2 SVGAGI (reference sequence). With V trimmed by 2 bases and J by 10 bases, 9 bases remained unmatched. CDR3 length equals 15 residues. CDR3 DNA: TGTGCCAGCAGTTACGGGGGACTAGCCCAGAACGAGCAGTTCTTC. Its protein product is CASSYGGLAQNEQFF.

The CDR3 coding sequence is TGTGCCATCGGGGCCGCCACCAGGGCTGAAGAGACCCAGTACTTC. It is translated as CAIGAATRAEETQYF. The chain joins TRBV10-3 to TRBJ2-5; possible D gene TRBD1, 5 bases. V was clipped by 8 bases and J by 3 bases, with 19 bases between them. From germline, CDR1 is ENHRY and CDR2 SYGVKD. The CDR3 runs 15 residues.

About this clone: The junction shows a germline mismatch at one end, possibly a read error. This chain connects TRBV30 to TRBJ2-7, with 7 bases identical to TRBD2. The CDR3 runs to 13 residues. The V gene's germline CDR1 is GTSNPN and CDR2 SVGIG (reference sequence). This chain's CDR3 is CAWSVGTYGLVEF. CDR3 bases: TGTGCCTGGAGTGTAGGGACCTACGGACTAGTGGAATTC.